The 23 T cell receptor beta chains in this list originate from one sample, sequenced in a study of cytomegalovirus exposure and HLA in healthy donors. Vbeta (60) and Jbeta (13) primers were used in the PCR. The protocol was immunoSEQ multiplex PCR, while the TCRdb copy is restricted to in-frame clones and leaves out a portion. The repertoire holds 250,000 or so clones, nearly 95% seen once, with less than 2% in the top ten. Sequenced material: PBMCs. These receptors were collected from a girl aged 2 to 10 in good health and CMV-seronegative.

The chain uses TRBV2 and TRBJ2-7, with TRBD2 as a possible D gene (5 bases). Trimming shortened V by 0 bases and J by 4 bases, and 19 bases separated the two germline ends. The germline gives CDR1 SNHLY, CDR2 FYNNEI. This CDR3 comprises 17 residues. The DNA of the CDR3 is TGTGCCAGCAGTGAAGCTGCGGCTAGCTGGTCCCGATACGAGCAGTACTTC. It yields the protein CASSEAAASWSRYEQYF. The full variable domain, in which reference TRBV2 and TRBJ2-7 provide the parts outside the CDR3, is EPEVTQTPSHQVTQMGQEVILRCVPISNHLYFYWYRQILGQKVEFLVSFYNNEISEKSEIFDDQFSVERPDGSNFTLKIRSTKLEDSAMYFCASSEAAASWSRYEQYFGPGTRLTVT.

The chain's CDR3 is CASRIAVPGAEQFF. Written as DNA, the CDR3 is TGCGCCAGCAGAATAGCGGTCCCCGGGGCTGAGCAGTTCTTC. This chain links TRBV10-2 with TRBJ2-1, with a weak D call TRBD2 (6 bases). V lost 6 bases, J lost 9 bases, and 18 bases lay in between. CDR1 and CDR2 (germline): WSHSY, SAAADI. The CDR3 length is 14 residues.

The V call is TRBV29-1, the J call TRBJ2-7, with TRBD2 matching over 11 bases. The germline V gene encodes CDR1 SQVTM and CDR2 ANQGSEA. The V segment lost 5 bases and the J segment 4 bases; nucleotides outside the gene matches: 4. The CDR3 sequence is 13 residues long. CDR3 in amino acids: CSVFSGGAYEQYF. The CDR3 coding sequence is TGCAGCGTTTTTAGCGGGGGGGCTTACGAGCAGTACTTC.

The chain recombines TRBV28 with TRBJ2-3, with 12 bases that match TRBD2. Germline V gene lookup returns CDR1 MDHEN and CDR2 SYDVKM. The trim removed 6 bases at V and 3 bases at J, leaving 1 base unmatched. This CDR3 has 14 amino acids. CDR3 sequence reads: CASRLAGGTDTQYF. The CDR3 nucleotides read TGTGCCAGCAGACTAGCGGGGGGTACAGATACGCAGTATTTT.

The rearrangement joins TRBV5-6 to TRBJ1-2, with TRBD1 as a possible D gene (5 bases). Deletions cut 4 bases from V and 10 bases from J, with 23 bases between. Germline values: CDR1 SGHDT, CDR2 YYEEEE. This CDR3 has 15 residues. The CDR3 region has the DNA TGTGCCAGCAGCCCAAGGTTAGGTTGGGGCATCCTCTACACCTTC. It is translated as CASSPRLGWGILYTF.

The chain employs TRBV9 and TRBJ2-1; 12 positions match TRBD2. The CDR3 runs to 12 residues. Germline CDR1 and CDR2: SGDLS and YYNGEE. Trimming at V came to 9 bases and at J to 10 bases, leaving 5 bases not matched to a gene. The DNA of the CDR3 is TGTGCCACCGCCGGGACTAGCGGGGAGCAGTTCTTC. It codes for CATAGTSGEQFF.

The chain combines TRBV9 with TRBJ1-1; 7 nucleotides match TRBD1. Germline V gene lookup returns CDR1 SGDLS and CDR2 YYNGEE. This CDR3 region has 17 residues. The trim removed 0 bases at V and 1 base at J, leaving 9 bases unmatched. The CDR3 here is CASSVVRGRGENTEAFF. In nucleotides, the CDR3 is TGTGCCAGCAGCGTAGTAAGGGGGCGAGGCGAGAACACTGAAGCTTTCTTT.

This clone was detected once. This chain links TRBV7-9 with TRBJ2-3; 10 bases agree with TRBD2. V dropped 2 bases and J dropped 0; count of bases not matched to a gene: 8. The germline V gene encodes CDR1 SEHNR and CDR2 FQNEAQ (reference sequence). The CDR3 loop spans 18 amino acids. The CDR3 sequence: CASSLIAGGRASTDTQYF. The CDR3 nucleotides read TGTGCCAGCAGCTTAATAGCGGGAGGACGTGCTAGCACAGATACGCAGTATTTT.

This clone was detected only once. This chain uses TRBV10-3 with TRBJ2-7; 11 bases align to TRBD2. This CDR3 has 15 residues. V lost 4 bases, J lost 0 bases, and 2 bases stayed unmatched. Germline lookup yields CDR1 ENHRY and CDR2 SYGVKD. CDR3 sequence (DNA): TGTGCCATCAGTGGGGGACTAGCGGACTCCTACGAGCAGTACTTC. Protein: CAISGGLADSYEQYF.

The rearrangement uses TRBV10-1 and TRBJ2-2; D gene ambiguous. The CDR3 extends over 12 amino acids. The V end was cut by 5 bases, the J end by 2 bases, with 3 bases between. Germline CDR1 is WNHNN and CDR2 is SYGVQD (reference sequence). CDR3 residues: CASSLNTGELFF. The CDR3 nucleotides are TGCGCCAGCAGTCTCAACACCGGGGAGCTGTTTTTT.

V and J are TRBV10-2 and TRBJ1-2, with D unclear. CDR1 is WSHSY and CDR2 is SAAADI in the germline V gene. Trimming took 5 bases from V and 8 from J, leaving 9 bases between them. CDR3 size: 11 residues. DNA of the CDR3: TGCGCCAGCAGTTCCAAGGAGGGCTACACCTTC. Translation gives CASSSKEGYTF.

The genes are TRBV5-6 and TRBJ2-7, with TRBD2 matching 14 bases. The V segment lost 4 bases and the J segment 6 bases; nucleotides outside the gene matches: 12. This CDR3 spans 17 amino acids. Germline V gene sequence: CDR1 SGHDT, CDR2 YYEEEE. The CDR3 loop is CASSLGLGTSGRSEQYF. The CDR3 nucleotides read TGTGCCAGCAGCCTGGGATTGGGGACTAGCGGGAGATCCGAGCAGTACTTC.

The rearrangement links TRBV6-5 to TRBJ2-3; D is possibly TRBD2 (6 bases). The CDR3 consists of 16 residues. V lost 2 bases, J lost 3 bases, and 15 bases lay in between. Per germline, CDR1 MNHEY and CDR2 SVGAGI. CDR3 nucleotide sequence: TGTGCCAGCAGTTACGGAGGGCCACACCAAACAGATACGCAGTATTTT. It translates to CASSYGGPHQTDTQYF.

This clone has just a few counts. The chain's CDR3 is CASSPVGEPNEKLFF. For the CDR3, the DNA is TGTGCCAGCAGCCCGGTTGGAGAACCTAATGAAAAACTGTTTTTT. The V and J genes are TRBV5-6 and TRBJ1-4; no reliable D call. V lost 4 bases and J 3 bases, leaving 13 bases between the germline ends. Germline CDR1 and CDR2: SGHDT and YYEEEE. The CDR3 is 15 amino acids.

The chain is built from TRBV11-3 and TRBJ2-2, with D maybe TRBD2 (5 bases). V was clipped by 5 bases and J by 1 base, with 11 bases between them. Germline CDR1 reads SGHNT; CDR2 reads YENEEA. The CDR3 spans 15 residues. CDR3 sequence (DNA): TGTGCCAGCAGCATTGGAGGTTTGAACACCGGGGAGCTGTTTTTT. This encodes CASSIGGLNTGELFF. The full variable domain, its missing parts supplied by reference TRBV11-3 and TRBJ2-2, is EAGVVQSPRYKIIEKKQPVAFWCNPISGHNTLYWYLQNLGQGPELLIRYENEEAVDDSQLPKDRFSAERLKGVDSTLKIQPAELGDSAVYLCASSIGGLNTGELFFGEGSRLTVL.

The chain uses TRBV28 and TRBJ1-3; weak D call: TRBD1 (5 bases). The CDR3 runs 15 residues. Germline V gene sequence: CDR1 MDHEN, CDR2 SYDVKM. V was trimmed by 3 bases and J by 2 bases, leaving 11 bases between them. Here the CDR3 reads CASSFSQGAGNTIYF. CDR3 DNA: TGTGCCAGCAGTTTTAGCCAGGGTGCTGGAAACACCATATATTTT.

CDR3 loop: CASTPKGLGTDTQYF. CDR3 DNA: TGTGCCAGCACCCCAAAAGGCCTCGGGACAGATACGCAGTATTTT. The chain carries TRBV9 and TRBJ2-3; D ambiguous. CDR1 and CDR2 from the germline V gene are SGDLS and YYNGEE. This CDR3 has 15 amino acids. Trimming removed 6 bases from V and 3 bases from J, with 17 bases in between.

A remark on this clone: The junction differs from germline at one of its ends, possibly a read error. CDR3 sequence: CASSSLTGQETQYF. The DNA for the CDR3 is TGTGCTAGCAGCTCCCTGACAGGCCAAGAGACCCAGTACTTC. The rearrangement links TRBV7-7 to TRBJ2-5, with D perhaps TRBD1 (6 bases). This CDR3 is 14 amino acids long. Germline CDR1 SSHAT, CDR2 FNYEAQ (reference sequence).

This chain joins TRBV4-2 and TRBJ2-5; 8 bases are a match to TRBD2. Germline CDR1 and CDR2: LGHNA and YNFKEQ. CDR3 length: 15 amino acids. The V segment lost 4 bases and the J segment 4 bases; nucleotides outside the gene matches: 8. The chain's CDR3 is CASSLAGLVGETQYF. Written as DNA, the CDR3 is TGTGCCAGCAGCCTGGCGGGACTAGTAGGAGAGACCCAGTACTTC.

V is TRBV6-1 and J is TRBJ2-1, with 7 positions matching TRBD2. Unmatched junction bases numbered 12, after V lost 6 bases and J lost 7 bases. Germline V lookup: CDR1 MNHNS, CDR2 SASEGT. The CDR3 sequence is 15 residues long. CDR3 nucleotide sequence: TGTGCCAGCAGCGGTGTCGGGGGGTTTTCTAATGAGCAGTTCTTC. Its protein is CASSGVGGFSNEQFF.

About this clone: The same CDR3 can be traced to other DNA sequences in this sample. V usage is TRBV5-1 and J usage is TRBJ1-5; D is perhaps TRBD1 (6 bases). V lost 0 bases and J 3 bases, leaving 10 bases between the germline ends. The CDR3 length is 15 residues. Looked up from germline, CDR1 is SGHRS and CDR2 is YFSETQ. DNA for the CDR3: TGCGCCAGCAGCTTGGTCGCAGGGGACAATCAGCCCCAGCATTTT. Protein sequence: CASSLVAGDNQPQHF.

The rearrangement uses TRBV7-9 and TRBJ1-1, with TRBD1 matching 9 bases. The V gene's germline CDR1 is SEHNR and CDR2 FQNEAQ (reference sequence). With 1 base clipped from V and 6 bases from J, the junction kept 9 bases outside the gene matches. The CDR3 contains 16 residues. CDR3 in DNA: TGTGCCAGCAGCTTAGACCACAGGGGGCGCGTGCCTGAAGCTTTCTTT. Residues: CASSLDHRGRVPEAFF. The variable domain in full, with the rest retrieved from reference TRBV7-9 and TRBJ1-1, is DTGVSQNPRHKITKRGQNVTFRCDPISEHNRLYWYRQTLGQGPEFLTYFQNEAQLEKSRLLSDRFSAERPKGSFSTLEIQRTEQGDSAMYLCASSLDHRGRVPEAFFGQGTRLTVV.

The V and J genes are TRBV2 and TRBJ1-2, with D perhaps TRBD1 (5 bases). The CDR3 contains 14 residues. Trimming stripped 1 base from V and 3 bases from J, with 9 bases between. CDR1 is SNHLY, CDR2 FYNNEI, per germline. In DNA form, the CDR3 reads TGTGCCAGCAGTGAAGTGCAGGGCGACTATGGCTACACCTTC. It encodes CASSEVQGDYGYTF.